These T cell receptor beta chains were read from a single sample in a study of blood T cells in healthy people across ages. One entry per CDR3 protein results from TCRdb running MiXCR on the 5' RACE reads. The data hold about 1.8 million distinct CDR3 sequences, with less than 50% observed a single time. Specimen: blood. The receptors shown here come from a middle-aged woman in good health. Both conserved end residues are part of each CDR3. Fields, in order: clone size, CDR3 length, J gene, V gene, D gene, CDR3 protein, CDR3 DNA. The D gene is left open where the match is weak. Where a row states a size, it is once, few, many or the class of an expanded clone; other rows omit it.

>.|13|TRBJ2-1|TRBV7-8|TRBD2
CASRHERGETQFF
TGTGCCAGCAGACATGAGCGGGGGGAGACCCAGTTCTTC
>.|12|TRBJ2-7|TRBV20-1|.
CSARFPNYEQYF
TGCAGTGCTAGGTTCCCCAACTACGAGCAGTACTTC
>few|15|TRBJ2-1|TRBV7-2|.
CASSLSAGAINEQFF
TGTGCCAGCAGCTTATCTGCAGGGGCTATTAATGAGCAGTTCTTC
>few|15|TRBJ2-7|TRBV5-6|TRBD2
CASSLAGTNSYEQYF
TGTGCCAGCAGCTTGGCCGGGACTAACTCCTACGAGCAGTACTTC
>.|14|TRBJ2-7|TRBV12-3/TRBV12-4|.
CASSLPLDASEQYF
TGTGCCAGCAGTTTACCCCTAGACGCGTCCGAGCAGTACTTC
>once|14|TRBJ1-2|TRBV20-1|TRBD1
CSADVIQGGYGYTF
TGCAGTGCCGACGTAATACAGGGGGGATATGGCTACACCTTC
>few|13|TRBJ2-1|TRBV20-1|.
CSARWGVLNEQFF
TGCAGTGCTAGATGGGGGGTCTTAAATGAGCAGTTCTTC
>.|14|TRBJ2-7|TRBV27|.
CASSFSVGVYEQYF
TGTGCCAGCAGTTTTTCGGTTGGAGTATACGAGCAGTACTTC
>few|13|TRBJ2-5|TRBV20-1|.
CSARDLLKETQYF
TGCAGTGCTAGAGATCTACTTAAAGAGACCCAGTACTTC
>.|17|TRBJ1-1|TRBV4-1|.
CASSQAPSRGLRTEAFF
TGCGCCAGCAGCCAAGCCCCCTCGCGAGGGCTGAGGACTGAAGCTTTCTTT
>.|15|TRBJ1-2|TRBV5-1|.
CASSLGVLGDYGYTF
TGCGCCAGCAGCTTGGGTGTCCTAGGGGACTATGGCTACACCTTC
>few|12|TRBJ2-3|TRBV6-2/TRBV6-3|.
CASSHGPKLEYF
TGTGCCAGCAGCCACGGACCAAAGTTGGAGTATTTT
>few|12|TRBJ1-2|TRBV29-1|.
CSVERASYGYTF
TGCAGCGTTGAACGTGCATCGTATGGCTACACCTTC
>.|16|TRBJ2-7|TRBV28|.
CASSSLTDNHLYEQYF
TGTGCCAGCAGTTCCCTGACAGACAACCACCTCTACGAGCAGTACTTC
>.|16|TRBJ2-3|TRBV7-2|TRBD1
CASSPRPRGRADTQYF
TGTGCCAGCAGCCCCCGGCCCAGGGGGCGCGCAGATACGCAGTATTTT
>few|13|TRBJ2-5|TRBV25-1|.
CASTPWGLETQYF
TGTGCCAGCACCCCTTGGGGTCTGGAGACCCAGTACTTC
>.|15|TRBJ1-2|TRBV10-3|TRBD1
CAISVQGASFYGYTF
TGTGCCATCAGTGTCCAGGGGGCGTCGTTCTATGGCTACACCTTC
>.|14|TRBJ2-4|TRBV5-7|.
CASSLAEEENIQYF
TGTGCCAGCAGCTTGGCAGAAGAGGAAAACATTCAGTACTTC
>.|15|TRBJ2-3|TRBV6-5|TRBD1
CASSYQGQDTDTQYF
TGTGCCAGCAGTTACCAAGGACAGGACACAGATACGCAGTATTTT
>.|15|TRBJ2-3|TRBV12-3/TRBV12-4|.
CASTLSPVGPDTQYF
TGTGCCAGCACCCTATCCCCCGTAGGCCCGGATACGCAGTATTTT